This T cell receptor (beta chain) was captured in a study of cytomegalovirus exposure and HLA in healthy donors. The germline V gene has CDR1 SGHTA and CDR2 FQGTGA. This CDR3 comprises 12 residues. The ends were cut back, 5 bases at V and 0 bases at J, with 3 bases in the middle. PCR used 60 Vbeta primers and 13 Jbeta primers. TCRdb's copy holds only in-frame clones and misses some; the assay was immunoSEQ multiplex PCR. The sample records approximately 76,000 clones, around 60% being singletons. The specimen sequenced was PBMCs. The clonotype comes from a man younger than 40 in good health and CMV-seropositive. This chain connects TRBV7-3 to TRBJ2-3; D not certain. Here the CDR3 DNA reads TGTGCCAGCAGCCCTAGCACAGATACGCAGTATTTT. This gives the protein CASSPSTDTQYF.